Each of the 6 T cell receptor beta chains below was sequenced from the same sample in a study of Ad26.COV2.S vaccination and SARS-CoV-2 variants. Sequenced by immunoSEQ multiplex PCR; TCRdb stores in-frame clones only, minus some. This table has around 500,000 clones, 89% appearing once. The treatment denotes: 15 to 20 received Ad26.COV2.S at low or high dose, single or two shots; 5 received placebo; per-sample allocation not given. Material that was analyzed had been drawn on day 63 after the first vaccine or placebo injection. The sequencing used peripheral blood, collected in a trial of Ad26.COV2.S vaccine versus placebo. The source of these receptors is a person between 18 and 60 years old who received the Ad26.COV2.S COVID-19 vaccine or a placebo.

The chain carries TRBV7-2 and TRBJ1-4, with 10 bases matching TRBD1. CDR3 length: 16 amino acids. Germline V gene data show CDR1 as SGHTA and CDR2 as FQGNSA. The junction had 7 bases not matched to a gene; V was cut back by 5 bases and J by 4 bases. CDR3 amino acids: CASSIRDRGVNEKLFF. CDR3 in DNA: TGTGCCAGCAGCATACGGGACAGGGGTGTTAATGAAAAACTGTTTTTT.

Sample share makes this clone large. This rearrangement joins TRBV27 to TRBJ2-1; 7 bases line up with TRBD1. The CDR3 is made up of 16 amino acids. The germline V gene encodes CDR1 MNHEY and CDR2 SMNVEV (reference sequence). Trimming at V came to 8 bases and at J to 1 base, leaving 11 bases not matched to a gene. CDR3 sequence: CASQSGTAYSYNEQFF. For the CDR3, the DNA is TGTGCCAGCCAATCTGGGACAGCGTATTCCTACAATGAGCAGTTCTTC.

To note about this clone: This CDR3 is missing its conserved last phenylalanine or tryptophan, likely due to a read error. Because the CDR3's place on the DNA is in doubt, the DNA is left out and the CDR3 is given as listed by TCRdb. The chain couples TRBV4-2 to TRBJ2-3. The CDR3 is 10 amino acids in total, end residues counted. CDR1 LGHNA and CDR2 YNFKEQ come from the germline V gene. The CDR3 reads CASSQDPGPP.

Concerning this clone: The identical CDR3 is also encoded by other nucleotide sequences in the sample. This rearrangement joins TRBV2 to TRBJ1-2; 9 bases match TRBD1. The V and J ends lost 6 bases and 7 bases, in that order; junction bases with no gene match: 0. This CDR3 spans 11 amino acids. Germline-derived CDR1 and CDR2 are SNHLY and FYNNEI. The CDR3 spells CASRTGGGYTF. As DNA, the CDR3 is TGTGCCAGCAGGACAGGGGGTGGCTACACCTTC.

J is TRBJ2-7 and V is TRBV6-5; 8 bases are a match to TRBD1. The CDR3 spans 13 residues. The V segment lost 6 bases and the J segment 6 bases; nucleotides outside the gene matches: 7. Looked up from germline, CDR1 is MNHEY and CDR2 is SVGAGI. CDR3 DNA: TGTGCCAGCAGACCGGGACAGGATGCCGAGCAGTACTTC. Translation gives CASRPGQDAEQYF.

V gene TRBV3-1 (or the pseudogene TRBV3-2) combines with J gene TRBJ1-5; no reliable D call. The CDR3 is 16 residues long. With 4 bases removed from V and 0 bases from J, the gap between germline ends came to 13 bases. CDR1 and CDR2 from the germline V gene are LGHDT and YNNKEL (reference sequence). CDR3 in DNA: TGTGCCAGCAGCCGCGGGCCTCTAAATAGCAATCAGCCCCAGCATTTT. Translated: CASSRGPLNSNQPQHF.